The rows below give T cell receptor beta chains drawn from one sample of a study of T cell repertoires in cytomegalovirus infection. TCRdb recomputed calls from the reads with MiXCR, one row per CDR3 protein. The sample includes more than 350,000 distinct CDR3 sequences, 31% of them seen just once. Input material: PBMCs. The receptors come from a human donor in good health (CMV status not recorded). Some clones in this sample may be carry-over from other donors' samples. The CDR3 runs from the conserved cysteine through the conserved F or W. A D gene is named only where the DNA matches it firmly. Part of the rows lack a size; the others show once, few, many or a class for expanded clones.

v_gene	abundance	j_gene	d_gene	CDR3nt	CDR3aa
TRBV15	few	TRBJ1-2	TRBD1	TGTGCCACCAGTAACAGGGGGCTGAACTATGGCTACACCTTC	CATSNRGLNYGYTF
TRBV6-2/TRBV6-3	many	TRBJ1-1	TRBD1	TGTGCCAGCAGTTACATGGACAGGGGGCTGGCGAACACTGAAGCTTTCTTT	CASSYMDRGLANTEAFF
TRBV28	few	TRBJ2-4	TRBD2	TGTGCCAGCACCCTGGGGGGGATAGCCAAAAACATTCAGTACTTC	CASTLGGIAKNIQYF
TRBV7-8	many	TRBJ2-1	TRBD1	TGTGCCAGCAGCCTTTATGGACAGGTATCCTACAATGAGCAGTTCTTC	CASSLYGQVSYNEQFF
TRBV7-2	many	TRBJ2-7	.	TGTGCCAGCAGCCCTCTCGGACCGTCCTTTGCCTACGAGCAGTACTTC	CASSPLGPSFAYEQYF
TRBV2	many	TRBJ2-7	.	TGTGCCAGCACTCCCGGGACACCGCCTTACGAGCAGTACTTC	CASTPGTPPYEQYF
TRBV14	.	TRBJ2-1	TRBD2	TGTGCCAGCAGCCCCTTCTCCGGACTAGCATATGAGCAGTTCTTC	CASSPFSGLAYEQFF
TRBV11-1	.	TRBJ2-3	.	TGTGCCAGCAGCCCGAGAAGTTGGCAGGGGCGAGATACGCAGTATTTT	CASSPRSWQGRDTQYF
TRBV20-1	.	TRBJ2-5	.	TGCATTGCTAGAGATCTGAACCGGGGCAAGACCCAGTACTTC	CIARDLNRGKTQYF
TRBV6-6	.	TRBJ1-6	.	TGTGCCAGCAGTCCTACCGGGCTCGTCAATTCACCCCTCCACTTT	CASSPTGLVNSPLHF
TRBV11-2	.	TRBJ2-5	.	TGTGCCAGCAGCTGGTCCCAGACCCAGTACTTC	CASSWSQTQYF
TRBV2	.	TRBJ1-4	.	TGTGCCAGCAGTGTCGCGGCCGATGGAAAACTGTTTTTT	CASSVAADGKLFF
TRBV7-2	few	TRBJ2-3	TRBD2	TGTGCCAGCAGCCAGACCTCCAGCGGGGGGGCCCACGATACGCAGTATTTT	CASSQTSSGGAHDTQYF
TRBV11-2	.	TRBJ2-1	TRBD2	TGTGCCAGCAGCCCTATCAAGCTAGCGGGGGGGCAGAATGAGCAGTTCTTC	CASSPIKLAGGQNEQFF
TRBV2	.	TRBJ1-1	TRBD1	TGTGCCAGCAGGGACAGGATGAACACTGAAGCTTTCTTT	CASRDRMNTEAFF
TRBV6-2/TRBV6-3	.	TRBJ2-4	.	TGTGCCAGCAGTTACACGGGGGTCCACATTCAGTACTTC	CASSYTGVHIQYF
TRBV28	.	TRBJ1-5	TRBD1	TGTGCCAGCAGCTCTTACCGGGACAGGGGGCTTAGCAATCAGCCCCAGCATTTT	CASSSYRDRGLSNQPQHF
TRBV7-9	many	TRBJ1-1	.	TGTGCCAGCAGCTTTGGGGGTGCGAACACTGAAGCTTTCTTT	CASSFGGANTEAFF
TRBV6-2/TRBV6-3	.	TRBJ1-5	TRBD1	TGTGCCACCAGACTTACAGGGGGAGGCAATCAGCCCCAGCATTTT	CATRLTGGGNQPQHF
TRBV20-1	.	TRBJ1-5	.	TGCAGTGCTAGTGGGGGTCGCAGCAATCAGCCCCAGCATTTT	CSASGGRSNQPQHF
TRBV28	few	TRBJ2-4	.	TGTGCCAGCAGTTTGGCGGACTGGGGTAAAAACATTCAGTACTTC	CASSLADWGKNIQYF
TRBV20-1	.	TRBJ2-2	TRBD2	TGCAGTGCTAGAGTAAAGCGGGGGGCCGTCACCGGGGAGCTGTTTTTT	CSARVKRGAVTGELFF
TRBV29-1	.	TRBJ1-1	TRBD1	TGCAGCGTTGAGGGGACAGGGATGTTCACTGAAGCTTTCTTT	CSVEGTGMFTEAFF
TRBV6-5	many	TRBJ2-7	.	TGTGCCAGCAGTTACAGTCGGGGAGCCTACGAGCAGTACTTC	CASSYSRGAYEQYF
TRBV27	few	TRBJ2-1	TRBD2	TGTGCCAGCAGTATAGAGCGGGGCGTCTACAATGAGCAGTTCTTC	CASSIERGVYNEQFF
TRBV12-3/TRBV12-4	.	TRBJ2-2	.	TGTGCCATAGCGGACCGGGACAAGGGGTTCACCGGGGAGCTGTTTTTT	CAIADRDKGFTGELFF
TRBV6-6	few	TRBJ1-4	.	TGTGCCAGCAGTTACGTTCCGGGGCAGGGGAAACTGTTTTTT	CASSYVPGQGKLFF
TRBV2	.	TRBJ2-2	.	TGTGCCAGACGGGGCGGGGCGAACACCGGGGAGCTGTTTTTT	CARRGGANTGELFF
TRBV6-1	few	TRBJ1-5	.	TGTGCCAGCAGTGAGGAGGGCCACGGCAATCAGCCCCAGCATTTT	CASSEEGHGNQPQHF
TRBV13	once	TRBJ2-6	.	TGTGCCAGCAGCTCTCTGGGGGCGGCCAACGTCCTGACTTTC	CASSSLGAANVLTF
TRBV28	.	TRBJ2-7	TRBD2	TGTGCCAGCACCCCCGGGTCAGCGGGGGGGCCCGAGCAGTACTTC	CASTPGSAGGPEQYF
TRBV7-2	.	TRBJ1-1	.	TGTGCCAGCAGCGTCAGCAGGGCGGAGAACACTGAAGCTTTCTTT	CASSVSRAENTEAFF
TRBV6-1	many	TRBJ1-1	.	TGTGCCAGCAGTATTCAGGGGAAGAACACTGAAGCTTTCTTT	CASSIQGKNTEAFF
TRBV7-2	many	TRBJ2-3	TRBD2	TGTGCCAGCAGCCCTAGCGGGGGGGCCCTAGATACGCAGTATTTT	CASSPSGGALDTQYF
TRBV7-9	few	TRBJ2-1	TRBD2	TGTGCCAGCAGCTTGGGACTAGCGTTGCCTGAGCAGTTCTTC	CASSLGLALPEQFF
TRBV7-2	many	TRBJ1-4	.	TGTGCCAGCAGCTTATATCTGAGTGAAAAACTGTTTTTT	CASSLYLSEKLFF
TRBV7-2	many	TRBJ2-3	TRBD2	TGTGCCAGCAGCTTAGAGCCTAGCGGGGGTACTGTAGATACGCAGTATTTT	CASSLEPSGGTVDTQYF
TRBV6-1	.	TRBJ2-7	TRBD1	TGTGCCAGCAGAGCCCGGACAGGGGCGCCCTACGAGCAGTACTTC	CASRARTGAPYEQYF
TRBV11-2	.	TRBJ1-1	TRBD1	TGTGCCAGCAGCTTACCCCCGGGGACAGACCTTAACACTGAAGCTTTCTTT	CASSLPPGTDLNTEAFF
TRBV20-1	once	TRBJ2-7	.	TGCAGTGCTAGACCTCCTGGGTTAGGGGGGGTATACGAGCAGTACTTC	CSARPPGLGGVYEQYF
TRBV4-2	.	TRBJ2-1	TRBD1	TGTGCCAGCAGCCACCCGGGACAGGGGGCACACAATGAGCAGTTCTTC	CASSHPGQGAHNEQFF
TRBV15	.	TRBJ2-5	TRBD2	TGTGCCACCAGCAGAGATCTTCTAGGACTAGCGGGGGGATTGTACCAAGAGACCCAGTACTTC	CATSRDLLGLAGGLYQETQYF
TRBV7-8	many	TRBJ1-4	.	TGTGCCAGCAGCTCCCGATTGGGCACTAATGAAAAACTGTTTTTT	CASSSRLGTNEKLFF
TRBV7-2	many	TRBJ1-2	.	TGTGCCAGCAGCTTAAACCCGTCTAGCTATGGCTACACCTTC	CASSLNPSSYGYTF
TRBV11-2	few	TRBJ1-2	TRBD1	TGTGCCAGCAGCCCCCTGGGACAGGTCTATGGCTACACCTTC	CASSPLGQVYGYTF
TRBV12-3/TRBV12-4	few	TRBJ2-1	.	TGTGCCAGCAGAGCCGACACGAATGAGCAGTTCTTC	CASRADTNEQFF
TRBV2	.	TRBJ1-2	.	TGTGCCAGCAGTCAACGGGACCCCGCTTCGGATGGCTACACCTTC	CASSQRDPASDGYTF
TRBV7-2	many	TRBJ1-5	.	TGTGCCAGCAGCTTAGTCAGTTATAGCAATCAGCCCCAGCATTTT	CASSLVSYSNQPQHF
TRBV11-1	many	TRBJ2-2	.	TGTGCCAGCAGCCAGTTCCGTAACACCGGGGAGCTGTTTTTT	CASSQFRNTGELFF
TRBV6-8	.	TRBJ2-3	.	TGTGCCAGCAGCCCTATGAGGGGGGAATCTAGCACAGATACGCAGTATTTT	CASSPMRGESSTDTQYF
TRBV7-9	many	TRBJ2-1	TRBD2	TGTGCCAGCAGCTCGTGGGGCGGGGGTATCAATGAGCAGTTCTTC	CASSSWGGGINEQFF